The 25 T cell receptor beta chains below were found in one sample sequenced in a study of cytomegalovirus exposure and HLA in healthy donors. The PCR was carried out with 60 Vbeta primers and 13 Jbeta primers. Clones were read by immunoSEQ multiplex PCR, and TCRdb kept only the in-frame ones, dropping some. Of 50,000 or so clones in the sample, 72% were seen once. The specimen was PBMCs. These receptors originate from a woman aged 50 to 65 in good health and CMV-seronegative.

This clone has only a few counts. This chain joins TRBV6-1 and TRBJ2-7; 10 positions match TRBD2. V dropped 8 bases and J dropped 8; count of bases not matched to a gene: 12. Germline V gene data show CDR1 as MNHNS and CDR2 as SASEGT. The CDR3 is 14 amino acids. Here the CDR3 reads CASRTRTSGSKQYF. CDR3 sequence (DNA): TGTGCCAGCCGAACCCGGACTAGCGGTTCGAAGCAGTACTTC.

The genes are TRBV6-6 and TRBJ2-1, with a possible D match to TRBD2 (6 bases). Trimming cost V 6 bases and J 7 bases, with 16 bases left between them. Germline CDR1 is MNHNY and CDR2 is SVGAGI (reference sequence). CDR3 length: 14 amino acids. The CDR3 nucleotides read TGTGCCAGCAGCCCCGGGGGATGGGGAAATGAGCAGTTCTTC. It is translated as CASSPGGWGNEQFF.

This sequence joins TRBV5-1 and TRBJ1-2, with a possible D match to TRBD1 (6 bases). The CDR3 is made up of 15 amino acids. V lost 0 bases, J lost 4 bases, and 13 bases lay in between. Germline CDR1 reads SGHRS; CDR2 reads YFSETQ. CDR3 DNA: TGCGCCAGCAGCTTGGGGGAGGGGGACTCCTATGGCTACACCTTC. Protein: CASSLGEGDSYGYTF.

In this sample, this clone turned up once. The chain couples TRBV28 to TRBJ1-6; TRBD1 aligns across 9 bases. The CDR3 has 14 residues. V gave up 5 bases and J gave up 8 bases; unmatched junction bases: 4. Germline CDR1 is MDHEN and CDR2 is SYDVKM. The CDR3 loop reads CASSTDRGDSPLHF. The DNA of the CDR3 is TGTGCCAGCAGTACAGACAGGGGGGATTCACCCCTCCACTTT.

This clone was seen a few times. The chain couples TRBV7-8 to TRBJ2-3, with 7 bases lining up with TRBD2. Germline V gene sequence: CDR1 SGHVS, CDR2 FQNEAQ. This CDR3 is 16 amino acids long. With V trimmed by 1 base and J by 2 bases, 6 bases remained unmatched. The CDR3 region is CASSLGLAEFTDTQYF. The DNA of the CDR3 is TGTGCCAGCAGCTTAGGGCTAGCGGAGTTCACAGATACGCAGTATTTT. Full variable domain (outside the CDR3, taken from reference TRBV7-8 and TRBJ2-3): GAGVSQSPRYKVAKRGQDVALRCDPISGHVSLFWYQQALGQGPEFLTYFQNEAQLDKSGLPSDRFFAERPEGSVSTLKIQRTQQEDSAVYLCASSLGLAEFTDTQYFGPGTRLTVL.

There are a few counts of this clone. The chain carries TRBV5-1 and TRBJ2-1, with 7 bases that match TRBD2. This CDR3 comprises 14 residues. The J segment lost 5 bases and the V segment lost 5 bases, leaving 7 bases of the junction unmatched. CDR1 is SGHRS, CDR2 YFSETQ, per germline. CDR3: CASREGGPNNEQFF. The CDR3 DNA sequence: TGCGCCAGCAGAGAGGGAGGGCCGAACAATGAGCAGTTCTTC.

This rearrangement joins TRBV18 to TRBJ2-5, with D unresolved. In germline, CDR1 is KGHSH, CDR2 LQKENI. This CDR3 contains 14 residues. The V end lost 2 bases, the J end lost 4 bases, and 11 bases lay between the germline ends. CDR3 protein: CASSPEAMTETQYF. For the CDR3, the DNA is TGTGCCAGCTCACCAGAGGCCATGACAGAGACCCAGTACTTC.

The CDR3: CASSLRSGQGYSFSYEQYF. CDR3 bases: TGTGCCAGCAGTTTAAGATCGGGACAGGGGTACTCCTTCTCCTACGAGCAGTACTTC. The chain joins TRBV28 to TRBJ2-7, with 10 bases identical to TRBD1. CDR1 and CDR2 (germline): MDHEN, SYDVKM. CDR3 length: 19 amino acids. Trimming cost V 2 bases and J 0 bases; bases outside gene matches: 13.

This clone was observed a few times. The chain joins TRBV10-3 to TRBJ2-2, with a weak D call TRBD2 (5 bases). Between the trimmed V and J ends, which lost 0 bases and 1 base, there was a span of 9 bases. Germline V gene lookup returns CDR1 ENHRY and CDR2 SYGVKD. This CDR3 region has 16 residues. CDR3 in amino acids: CAISESSAGNTGELFF. CDR3 in DNA: TGTGCCATCAGTGAGTCATCGGCGGGGAACACCGGGGAGCTGTTTTTT.

CDR3 region: CASSPQGYIQYF. For the CDR3, the DNA is TGTGCCAGCAGCCCCCAGGGGTACATTCAGTACTTC. The genes are TRBV7-2 and TRBJ2-4, with TRBD1 as a possible D gene (6 bases). The V end lost 5 bases, the J end lost 8 bases, and 10 bases lay between the germline ends. The CDR3 length is 12 residues. The germline V gene has CDR1 SGHTA and CDR2 FQGNSA.

The rearrangement uses TRBV15 and TRBJ2-5, with D uncertain. The V end lost 2 bases, the J end lost 0 bases, and 7 bases lay between the germline ends. The CDR3 loop spans 14 amino acids. Germline values: CDR1 LNHNV, CDR2 YYDKDF (reference sequence). CDR3 sequence (DNA): TGTGCCACCAGCAGAACTTTGTACCAAGAGACCCAGTACTTC. Amino acid sequence: CATSRTLYQETQYF.

V is TRBV7-6 and J is TRBJ1-2; a weak D match, TRBD1 (5 bases). CDR3 length: 14 amino acids. Trimming shortened V by 5 bases and J by 6 bases, and 16 bases separated the two germline ends. Germline V gene sequence: CDR1 SGHVS, CDR2 FNYEAQ. For the CDR3, the DNA is TGTGCCAGCAGCCCTAGTAGCAGGGAGGATGGCTACACCTTC. Protein product: CASSPSSREDGYTF.

The genes are TRBV7-2 and TRBJ1-1, with TRBD1 matching 7 bases. V dropped 4 bases and J dropped 6; count of bases not matched to a gene: 8. The germline V gene has CDR1 SGHTA and CDR2 FQGNSA. The CDR3 length is 14 residues. The chain's CDR3 is CASSWDSPYSEAFF. The CDR3 nucleotides read TGTGCCAGCAGCTGGGACAGTCCTTACTCTGAAGCTTTCTTT.

Only one count was recorded for this clone. The genes are TRBV11-3 and TRBJ2-3; a possible D gene is TRBD1 (5 bases). Trimming stripped 2 bases from V and 4 bases from J, with 10 bases between. The CDR3 is 14 residues long. Germline V lookup: CDR1 SGHNT, CDR2 YENEEA. DNA for the CDR3: TGTGCCAGCAGCTTACGTAGGGGCGCAGATACGCAGTATTTT. This sequence encodes CASSLRRGADTQYF.

V usage is TRBV15 and J usage is TRBJ1-2; perhaps TRBD1 as D (5 bases). This CDR3 has 16 amino acids. V was cut by 0 bases and J by 4 bases, with 15 bases left in between. Germline V gene data show CDR1 as LNHNV and CDR2 as YYDKDF (reference sequence). CDR3 DNA sequence: TGTGCCACCAGCAGAGATAAAGGACCCGGGGGCTATGGCTACACCTTC. This translates into CATSRDKGPGGYGYTF.

The chain joins TRBV6-1 to TRBJ2-5; 9 bases are a match to TRBD2. Germline CDR1 reads MNHNS; CDR2 reads SASEGT. J lost 7 bases, V lost 8 bases, and 8 bases had no gene match. CDR3 length: 13 amino acids. As DNA, the CDR3 is TGTGCCAGCCGGGGGAGTAGCGGGAGGACCCAGTACTTC. This gives the protein CASRGSSGRTQYF.

The chain joins TRBV7-2 to TRBJ1-2; TRBD1 aligns across 7 bases. The CDR3 extends over 15 amino acids. Losses at the gene ends were 1 base for V and 0 bases for J; bases not matched to a gene: 2. Per germline, CDR1 SGHTA and CDR2 FQGNSA. The DNA of the CDR3 is TGTGCCAGCAGCTTAGTCAGGGGGGCTAACTATGGCTACACCTTC. This sequence encodes CASSLVRGANYGYTF. Full variable domain (rest looked up from reference TRBV7-2 and TRBJ1-2): GAGVSQSPSNKVTEKGKDVELRCDPISGHTALYWYRQSLGQGLEFLIYFQGNSAPDKSGLPSDRFSAERTGGSVSTLTIQRTQQEDSAVYLCASSLVRGANYGYTFGSGTRLTVV.

The rearrangement uses TRBV7-2 and TRBJ2-1, with D unresolved. The CDR3 has 13 amino acids. Germline-derived CDR1 and CDR2 are SGHTA and FQGNSA. V was trimmed by 8 bases and J by 5 bases, leaving 13 bases between them. The CDR3 sequence: CASCPSANNEQFF. CDR3 in DNA: TGTGCCAGCTGCCCCAGCGCGAACAATGAGCAGTTCTTC.

This clone was picked up a small number of times. The chain joins TRBV5-4 to TRBJ1-1; 8 positions agree with TRBD1. The germline gives CDR1 SGHNT, CDR2 YYREEE (reference sequence). The CDR3 length is 14 residues. V dropped 4 bases and J dropped 3; count of bases not matched to a gene: 5. The CDR3: CASSPTTGDTEAFF. DNA for the CDR3: TGTGCCAGCAGCCCAACGACAGGGGACACTGAAGCTTTCTTT.

The CDR3 sequence: CASSVAGQGVAGNTIYF. As DNA, the CDR3 is TGTGCCAGCAGCGTAGCAGGACAGGGGGTTGCAGGAAACACCATATATTTT. V and J are TRBV9 and TRBJ1-3, with 10 bases matching TRBD1. The germline V gene has CDR1 SGDLS and CDR2 YYNGEE. The CDR3 extends over 17 amino acids. Unmatched junction bases numbered 7, after V lost 0 bases and J lost 4 bases.

This clone was seen more than once but under ten times. The chain combines TRBV30 with TRBJ1-5; 7 nucleotides agree with TRBD1. The CDR3 length is 14 residues. CDR1 and CDR2 from the germline V gene are GTSNPN and SVGIG (reference sequence). V trimming: 1 base; J trimming: 2 bases; junction bases outside the gene matches: 2. The CDR3 protein is CAWSEGAGNQPQHF. The CDR3, as DNA: TGTGCCTGGAGTGAGGGGGCCGGCAATCAGCCCCAGCATTTT.

This chain connects TRBV30 to TRBJ1-5, with D tentatively TRBD1 (5 bases). Trimming removed 1 base at V and 2 bases at J, with 6 bases between. From germline, CDR1 is GTSNPN and CDR2 SVGIG (reference sequence). There are 13 residues in the CDR3. The CDR3 is CAWSGGGNQPQHF. The DNA for the CDR3 is TGTGCCTGGAGTGGGGGGGGCAATCAGCCCCAGCATTTT.

A remark on this clone: At one boundary the junction diverges from the germline segment, which might be a read error. The chain joins TRBV7-7 to TRBJ2-1, with 7 bases that match TRBD1. Germline assignment: CDR1 SSHAT and CDR2 FNYEAQ (reference sequence). The CDR3 covers 13 residues. In DNA form, the CDR3 reads TGTGCTAGCAGCTTAGGGACAGCCAATGAGCAGTTCTTC. Amino acid sequence: CASSLGTANEQFF.

In its sample, this clone was seen a few times. The rearrangement links TRBV30 to TRBJ1-5, with TRBD1 as a possible D gene (5 bases). Germline assignment: CDR1 GTSNPN and CDR2 SVGIG (reference sequence). Between the trimmed V and J ends, which lost 0 bases and 4 bases, there was a span of 7 bases. This CDR3 comprises 13 residues. For the CDR3, the DNA is TGTGCCTGGAGTGTACAGGATAATCAGCCCCAGCATTTT. It specifies CAWSVQDNQPQHF.

CDR3 residues: CASRRLAEVNEQFF. The CDR3 DNA reads as TGTGCCAGCCGGAGGCTAGCGGAGGTCAATGAGCAGTTCTTC. This chain connects TRBV11-2 to TRBJ2-1, with TRBD2 identical over 7 bases. Trimming took 8 bases from V and 6 from J; bases not matched to a gene: 10. The germline gives CDR1 SGHAT, CDR2 FQNNGV. This CDR3 is built from 14 residues.